Below are 25 T cell receptor beta chains sequenced from a single sample in a study of blood T cell repertoires in COVID-19 (dated by TCRdb to the early 2020s). The receptor library was made with the immunoSEQ multiplex PCR assay. TCRdb re-hosts the immuneACCESS table, in-frame sequences only. Its copies lack some clones; in the studies checked, an unresolved V gene accounts for under half of them, and the cause for the rest is not known. For this sample the table gives 390,000 or so clones, of which around 92% were detected only once. The ten most abundant clones make up about 2.9% of the sample. Input material: peripheral blood. These receptors all come from a woman between 25 and 40 years old with COVID-19, enrolled during active disease.

On this clone itself: In the same sample, other DNA sequences code for this CDR3. The V and J genes are TRBV11-2 and TRBJ2-1; D might be TRBD1 (5 bases). CDR1 SGHAT and CDR2 FQNNGV come from the germline V gene. With 1 base removed from V and 6 bases from J, the gap between germline ends came to 10 bases. The CDR3 extends over 14 amino acids. The CDR3 here is CASSLVGVGNEQFF. The CDR3 DNA reads TGTGCCAGCAGCTTAGTAGGGGTGGGCAATGAGCAGTTCTTC.

The chain employs TRBV11-2 and TRBJ2-1; TRBD2 matches at 9 bases. This CDR3 spans 16 amino acids. The junction had 9 bases not matched to a gene; V was cut back by 5 bases and J by 4 bases. In germline, CDR1 is SGHAT, CDR2 FQNNGV. In nucleotides, the CDR3 is TGTGCCAGCAGCCGTTCAGCGGGAGGAGGATACAATGAGCAGTTCTTC. This gives the protein CASSRSAGGGYNEQFF.

V usage is TRBV9 and J usage is TRBJ1-6, with 9 positions matching TRBD1. Per the germline V gene, CDR1 is SGDLS and CDR2 is YYNGEE. The CDR3 length is 15 residues. The trim removed 4 bases at V and 7 bases at J, leaving 6 bases unmatched. The CDR3 nucleotides read TGTGCCAGCAGCACAGGGGGCTTGGCAAATTCACCCCTCCACTTT. This codes for CASSTGGLANSPLHF.

This chain connects TRBV7-2 to TRBJ2-7; 7 positions agree with TRBD2. The V segment lost 0 bases and the J segment 3 bases; nucleotides outside the gene matches: 11. CDR3 size: 17 residues. Per germline, CDR1 SGHTA and CDR2 FQGNSA. CDR3 sequence: CASSLAFGGLIYYEQYF. CDR3 DNA: TGTGCCAGCAGCTTAGCGTTTGGGGGACTAATCTACTACGAGCAGTACTTC.

The chain combines TRBV15 with TRBJ1-5, with a tentative D call TRBD1 (5 bases). Germline V CDR1 and CDR2: LNHNV, YYDKDF (reference sequence). Trimming stripped 4 bases from V and 2 bases from J, with 15 bases between. This CDR3 contains 16 residues. The DNA for the CDR3 is TGTGCCACCAGCACGGGGGAACAGGTAGGCAATCAGCCCCAGCATTTT. It codes for CATSTGEQVGNQPQHF.

This clone showed up just a few times. The chain couples TRBV19 to TRBJ2-4; TRBD2 matches at 7 bases. Germline CDR1 is LNHDA and CDR2 is SQIVND (reference sequence). J was trimmed by 0 bases and V by 3 bases; bases with no gene match: 8. The CDR3 is 17 amino acids. The CDR3, as DNA: TGTGCCAGTAGTATTGAGGGAGGGAGAATAGCCAAAAACATTCAGTACTTC. It codes for CASSIEGGRIAKNIQYF.

The chain uses TRBV4-1 and TRBJ2-5; D gene ambiguous. V was trimmed by 2 bases and J by 3 bases, leaving 7 bases between them. The CDR3 runs to 13 residues. Germline V lookup: CDR1 MGHRA, CDR2 YSYEKL. CDR3 protein: CASSQPLKETQYF. CDR3 in DNA: TGCGCCAGCAGCCAACCTTTAAAAGAGACCCAGTACTTC.

This chain joins TRBV3-1 (or the pseudogene TRBV3-2) and TRBJ2-5; the match to TRBD2 covers 7 bases. The germline V gene has CDR1 LGHDT and CDR2 YNNKEL (reference sequence). This CDR3 has 16 residues. J lost 2 bases, V lost 3 bases, and 9 bases had no gene match. CDR3 loop: CASSHPTSAAQETQYF. CDR3 coding DNA: TGTGCCAGCAGCCATCCCACTAGCGCTGCACAAGAGACCCAGTACTTC.

The J gene is TRBJ2-2, the V gene TRBV24-1; TRBD1 is a possible D gene (5 bases). V was clipped by 8 bases and J by 3 bases, with 12 bases between them. This CDR3 is 14 amino acids long. In germline, CDR1 is KGHDR, CDR2 SFDVKD. The CDR3 loop reads CATKETAYTGELFF. CDR3 nucleotide sequence: TGTGCCACCAAGGAGACAGCCTACACCGGGGAGCTGTTTTTT.

The chain joins TRBV5-1 to TRBJ2-5; D remains ambiguous. The germline V gene encodes CDR1 SGHRS and CDR2 YFSETQ. V lost 0 bases and J 4 bases, leaving 7 bases between the germline ends. The CDR3 consists of 13 residues. The CDR3 loop is CASSLGESETQYF. In DNA, the CDR3 is TGCGCCAGCAGCTTGGGAGAGTCAGAGACCCAGTACTTC.

This chain connects TRBV5-4 to TRBJ2-4; D perhaps matches TRBD1 (5 bases). The germline V gene encodes CDR1 SGHNT and CDR2 YYREEE (reference sequence). This CDR3 spans 14 amino acids. The V gene lost 1 base and the J gene lost 3 bases, with 8 bases spanning the gap. CDR3 protein: CASSLWQGKNIQYF. CDR3 sequence (DNA): TGTGCCAGCAGCTTGTGGCAGGGCAAAAACATTCAGTACTTC.

The V and J genes are TRBV5-1 and TRBJ2-1; 15 positions match TRBD2. This CDR3 is 20 amino acids long. V gave up 0 bases and J gave up 6 bases; unmatched junction bases: 13. CDR1 is SGHRS and CDR2 is YFSETQ in the germline V gene. The CDR3 is CASSLAPGLAGGGSGNEQFF. The CDR3 DNA sequence: TGCGCCAGCAGCTTGGCCCCGGGACTAGCGGGGGGAGGGTCGGGCAATGAGCAGTTCTTC.

The chain couples TRBV9 to TRBJ1-2; TRBD1 matches at 7 bases. Germline-derived CDR1 and CDR2 are SGDLS and YYNGEE. V lost 3 bases, J lost 2 bases, and 7 bases stayed unmatched. The CDR3 runs 15 residues. The CDR3 coding sequence is TGTGCCAGCAGCGACTCCCCACAGGGGAACTATGGCTACACCTTC. Its translation: CASSDSPQGNYGYTF.

In regard to this clone: Other DNA sequences from this sample encode an identical CDR3 as well. The chain carries TRBV6-5 and TRBJ2-5; TRBD2 matches 7 bases. From germline, CDR1 is MNHEY and CDR2 SVGAGI. Trimming removed 2 bases from V and 4 bases from J; junction bases left unmatched: 1. The CDR3 extends over 13 amino acids. Here the CDR3 reads CASSYGGGETQYF. The DNA for the CDR3 is TGTGCCAGCAGTTACGGCGGGGGAGAGACCCAGTACTTC.

The chain joins TRBV19 to TRBJ1-2; D gene ambiguous. Trimming cost V 5 bases and J 4 bases, with 11 bases left between them. The CDR3 length is 13 residues. Germline V CDR1 and CDR2: LNHDA, SQIVND (reference sequence). For the CDR3, the DNA is TGTGCCAGTAGTTCCCCCGGGTTCTATGGCTACACCTTC. It encodes CASSSPGFYGYTF.

The chain is built from TRBV6-2 or TRBV6-3 and TRBJ2-3, with 12 bases identical to TRBD1. V gave up 2 bases and J gave up 4 bases; unmatched junction bases: 7. There are 17 residues in the CDR3. Germline-derived CDR1 and CDR2 are MNHEY and SVGEGT. CDR3 DNA sequence: TGTGCCAGCAGTTACGGTCTGGGACAGGGGGCAGCAGATACGCAGTATTTT. Translating it yields CASSYGLGQGAADTQYF.

The chain links TRBV19 to TRBJ2-1; TRBD2 matches at 9 bases. The CDR3 spans 20 residues. Per germline, CDR1 LNHDA and CDR2 SQIVND (reference sequence). J gave up 6 bases and V 4 bases, and 22 bases lay outside the gene matches. CDR3 coding DNA: TGTGCCAGTAGTACCGGGACTAGCAGGGGCAGGCCAGAAGGTAGCAATGAGCAGTTCTTC. Translated, it gives CASSTGTSRGRPEGSNEQFF. Full variable domain (missing parts from reference TRBV19 and TRBJ2-1): DGGITQSPKYLFRKEGQNVTLSCEQNLNHDAMYWYRQDPGQGLRLIYYSQIVNDFQKGDIAEGYSVSREKKESFPLTVTSAQKNPTAFYLCASSTGTSRGRPEGSNEQFFGPGTRLTVL.

The chain joins TRBV2 to TRBJ1-3; D is possibly TRBD1 (6 bases). The ends were cut back, 6 bases at V and 0 bases at J, with 12 bases in the middle. Germline CDR1 reads SNHLY; CDR2 reads FYNNEI. This CDR3 has 15 amino acids. This CDR3 is CASRRDNPSGNTIYF. CDR3 bases: TGTGCCAGCAGGAGGGACAATCCCTCTGGAAACACCATATATTTT.

DNA for the CDR3: TGTGCCAGCAGCTACGGACTAGCGGGAGGACAAGAGCAGTACTTC. Translated, it gives CASSYGLAGGQEQYF. The J gene is TRBJ2-7, the V gene TRBV7-2, with 14 nucleotides matching TRBD2. This CDR3 has 15 residues. CDR1 is SGHTA and CDR2 is FQGNSA in the germline V gene. V was clipped by 4 bases and J by 7 bases; unmatched bases: 6.

This clone was detected a few times. This chain joins TRBV30 and TRBJ2-5, with a tentative D call TRBD1 (5 bases). CDR3 length equals 15 residues. The germline CDR1 and CDR2 sequences are GTSNPN and SVGIG (reference sequence). V lost 0 bases and J lost 4, with 15 bases in between. The CDR3 loop reads CAWSVVAGPGETQYF. Written as DNA, the CDR3 is TGTGCCTGGAGTGTCGTTGCAGGGCCGGGAGAGACCCAGTACTTC.

The chain joins TRBV27 to TRBJ1-2; D unclear. The germline gives CDR1 MNHEY, CDR2 SMNVEV (reference sequence). The CDR3 contains 15 residues. V was clipped by 8 bases and J by 0 bases, with 16 bases between them. CDR3 in amino acids: CASGLQSPTNYGYTF. The CDR3 DNA sequence: TGTGCCAGCGGACTTCAGTCCCCGACTAACTATGGCTACACCTTC.

V is TRBV11-2 and J is TRBJ2-1; maybe TRBD1 (6 bases). The V gene lost 5 bases and the J gene lost 2 bases, with 10 bases spanning the gap. This CDR3 comprises 14 residues. From germline, CDR1 is SGHAT and CDR2 FQNNGV. The DNA of the CDR3 is TGTGCCAGCAGCCCCCGGGACACCTACAATGAGCAGTTCTTC. As protein: CASSPRDTYNEQFF.

This chain joins TRBV3-1 (or the pseudogene TRBV3-2) and TRBJ2-7; D is undetermined. The CDR3 runs 9 residues. V lost 10 bases to trimming and J lost 3 bases, with 4 bases between them. Germline CDR1 reads LGHDT; CDR2 reads YNNKEL (reference sequence). The CDR3 loop reads CAIFYEQYV. CDR3 sequence (DNA): TGTGCCATCTTCTACGAGCAGTACGTC.

This sequence joins TRBV7-6 and TRBJ2-1; D gene ambiguous. The CDR3 runs to 15 residues. V was clipped by 4 bases and J by 11 bases, with 21 bases between them. Germline CDR1 is SGHVS and CDR2 is FNYEAQ. Here the CDR3 reads CASSSIPAARDKQFF. Here the CDR3 DNA reads TGTGCCAGCAGCTCCATACCCGCAGCGCGTGATAAGCAGTTCTTC.

This clone was recorded only once. The chain carries TRBV3-1 (or the pseudogene TRBV3-2) and TRBJ2-5; tentative D call: TRBD2 (6 bases). The CDR3 runs 16 residues. Trimming shortened V by 0 bases and J by 3 bases, and 14 bases separated the two germline ends. Germline CDR1 is LGHDT and CDR2 is YNNKEL (reference sequence). The CDR3 region is CASSQEALAGKETQYF. CDR3 sequence (DNA): TGTGCCAGCAGCCAAGAGGCTTTGGCGGGGAAAGAGACCCAGTACTTC.